Following are 25 T cell receptor beta chains from one sample sequenced in a study of spatial heterogeneity in lung cancer (dated by TCRdb to about 2019). Their antigens are not known. The library was generated by 5' RACE. Sequencing used a NextSeq 500. Clones were called with MiXCR by TCRdb after fastp trimmed the public reads at Q25, and only in-frame beta chains were retained. Each entry merges the rows of one CDR3 protein and shows their most common DNA and genes. Present in this sample are 9,500 to 13,000 distinct CDR3 sequences, about 12% of which were seen just once. Roughly 12% of the sample is held by the ten biggest clonotypes. In light of the paper, this sample's time point label describes: sample taken at primary tumor resection. What the work shows at the level of the full study, not this receptor alone: The number of expanded intratumoral alpha and beta TCRs correlated with the tumor nonsynonymous mutation count.

This specimen consisted of lung tumor tissue, obtained at surgery. These receptors were collected from a female donor with early-stage non-small cell lung cancer.

This chain uses TRBV7-9 with TRBJ1-2; D is ambiguous. Trimming took 5 bases from V and 2 from J, leaving 6 bases between them. This CDR3 spans 12 amino acids. The germline CDR1 and CDR2 sequences are SEHNR and FQNEAQ (reference sequence). CDR3 sequence: CASSAGNYGYTF. The DNA for the CDR3 is TGTGCCAGCAGCGCGGGAAACTATGGCTACACCTTC. Filled out from reference TRBV7-9 and TRBJ1-2, the complete variable domain reads DTGVSQNPRHKITKRGQNVTFRCDPISEHNRLYWYRQTLGQGPEFLTYFQNEAQLEKSRLLSDRFSAERPKGSFSTLEIQRTEQGDSAMYLCASSAGNYGYTFGSGTRLTVV.

There are many counts of this clonotype. This chain connects TRBV5-6 to TRBJ2-7; possibly TRBD2 for D (5 bases). The V end lost 0 bases, the J end lost 6 bases, and 19 bases lay between the germline ends. The V gene's germline CDR1 is SGHDT and CDR2 YYEEEE. CDR3 length equals 16 residues. The CDR3 is CASSLGLRARLGEQYF. The CDR3, as DNA: TGTGCCAGCAGCTTGGGGTTGCGGGCGCGTTTGGGCGAGCAGTACTTC.

Many counts were recorded for this clonotype. One end of the junction is discordant with germline, which a read error may explain. V and J are TRBV7-2 and TRBJ2-5, with TRBD2 matching over 11 bases. CDR1 is SGHTA, CDR2 FQGNSA, per germline. The CDR3 totals 13 residues. Written as DNA, the CDR3 is TGTGCCAGCAGATTAGCGGGAGGGGAGACCCAGTACTTC. This codes for CASRLAGGETQYF.

In the case of this clonotype: This may arise from a read error, as a much more abundant clone is one base away. The CDR3 carries no conserved terminal phenylalanine or tryptophan, so it likely arises from a read error. This chain connects TRBV11-2 to TRBJ2-1, with D perhaps matching TRBD1 or TRBD2 (5 bases each). CDR3 size: 12 residues. Germline V CDR1 and CDR2: SGHAT, FQNNGV. The V end was cut by 8 bases, the J end by 7 bases, with 12 bases between. CDR3 region: CASGAGLNEQFS. The CDR3 DNA follows: TGTGCCAGCGGGGCGGGCCTGAATGAGCAGTTCTCC.

This clonotype has ten or more counts. At one end, the junction sequence differs from germline, possibly due to a read error. CDR3 DNA sequence: TGTGCCAGCAGCCCCTCCTTTGGAGACACCATATATTTT. It translates to CASSPSFGDTIYF. The V gene is TRBV7-2, the J gene TRBJ1-3; D not certain. CDR1 and CDR2 from the germline V gene are SGHTA and FQGNSA. The length of the CDR3 is 13 residues.

This clonotype was recorded at least ten times. The V and J genes are TRBV7-9 and TRBJ2-5; no definite D call. V lost 4 bases and J lost 2, with 14 bases in between. The CDR3 runs to 15 residues. Germline CDR1 is SEHNR and CDR2 is FQNEAQ (reference sequence). In DNA, the CDR3 is TGTGCCAGCAGCTACCCTCAGACCACTCAAGAGACCCAGTACTTC. It specifies CASSYPQTTQETQYF.

This clonotype came up a few times. The V call is TRBV7-3, the J call TRBJ2-3; D is ambiguous. Trimming removed 5 bases from V and 0 bases from J, with 9 bases in between. The CDR3 extends over 14 amino acids. The germline CDR1 and CDR2 sequences are SGHTA and FQGTGA. CDR3 sequence reads: CASSAQHSTDTQYF. The CDR3 DNA follows: TGTGCCAGCAGCGCTCAACACAGCACAGATACGCAGTATTTT.

V is TRBV6-2 or TRBV6-3 and J is TRBJ2-1, with 7 bases that match TRBD1. This CDR3 is built from 14 residues. The ends lost 5 bases at V and 4 bases at J; junction bases unmatched: 5. Germline V gene sequence: CDR1 MNHEY, CDR2 SVGEGT. The CDR3 reads CASSKTGNYNEQFF. Written as DNA, the CDR3 is TGTGCCAGCAGTAAGACAGGGAATTACAATGAGCAGTTCTTC.

This clonotype has a count of ten or more. The chain combines TRBV20-1 with TRBJ2-1; TRBD2 matches at 8 bases. There are 17 residues in the CDR3. V trimming: 3 bases; J trimming: 5 bases; junction bases outside the gene matches: 15. Germline lookup yields CDR1 DFQATT and CDR2 SNEGSKA (reference sequence). CDR3 protein: CSASPPIQVSGNNEQFF. In DNA form, the CDR3 reads TGCAGTGCTAGCCCTCCAATCCAGGTTAGCGGGAACAATGAGCAGTTCTTC.

This clonotype showed up many times. The V and J genes are TRBV11-3 and TRBJ2-5; D is uncertain. CDR1 and CDR2 from the germline V gene are SGHNT and YENEEA. The CDR3 is made up of 13 amino acids. V shed 3 bases and J shed 0 bases, with 5 bases lying between them. CDR3 coding DNA: TGTGCCAGCAGCTTGGGAAACCAAGAGACCCAGTACTTC. It yields the protein CASSLGNQETQYF. Full variable domain (outside the CDR3, taken from reference TRBV11-3 and TRBJ2-5): EAGVVQSPRYKIIEKKQPVAFWCNPISGHNTLYWYLQNLGQGPELLIRYENEEAVDDSQLPKDRFSAERLKGVDSTLKIQPAELGDSAVYLCASSLGNQETQYFGPGTRLLVL.

This clonotype was picked up a small number of times. The V and J genes are TRBV20-1 and TRBJ1-3; no clear D gene. V gave up 3 bases and J gave up 2 bases, with 8 bases separating them. The CDR3 has 13 amino acids. Germline CDR1 reads DFQATT; CDR2 reads SNEGSKA (reference sequence). CDR3 loop: CSARVGPGNTIYF. CDR3 in DNA: TGCAGTGCTAGGGTCGGGCCTGGAAACACCATATATTTT.

This chain joins TRBV7-9 and TRBJ2-7; D is unclear. This CDR3 has 13 residues. Trimming removed 2 bases from V and 1 base from J, with 6 bases in between. CDR1 is SEHNR, CDR2 FQNEAQ, per germline (reference sequence). Written as DNA, the CDR3 is TGTGCCAGCAGCTTACCGGATTCCTACGAGCAGTACTTC. Protein sequence: CASSLPDSYEQYF.

This clonotype was seen repeatedly, ten times or more. The rearrangement uses TRBV27 and TRBJ1-6, with TRBD1 matching over 8 bases. In germline, CDR1 is MNHEY, CDR2 SMNVEV (reference sequence). The CDR3 consists of 12 residues. The V segment lost 10 bases and the J segment 10 bases; nucleotides outside the gene matches: 6. The CDR3 loop reads CATRGLGSPLHF. CDR3 nucleotide sequence: TGTGCCACCAGGGGGCTTGGGTCACCCCTCCACTTT.

This clonotype is labeled medium-sized. The chain carries TRBV30 and TRBJ2-3, with a weak D call TRBD2 (5 bases). V dropped 3 bases and J dropped 11 bases, with 9 bases sitting between them. The CDR3 spans 10 residues. Germline V gene data show CDR1 as GTSNPN and CDR2 as SVGIG (reference sequence). Written as DNA, the CDR3 is TGTGCCTGGAGGAGGGAGAAGCAGTATTTT. Translating it yields CAWRREKQYF.

This clonotype was detected ten times or more. V usage is TRBV7-2 and J usage is TRBJ2-7; D uncertain. V gave up 3 bases and J gave up 0 bases, with 3 bases separating them. Per germline, CDR1 SGHTA and CDR2 FQGNSA. There are 12 residues in the CDR3. The CDR3 DNA sequence: TGTGCCAGCAGCTTGAGCTCCTACGAGCAGTACTTC. Protein sequence: CASSLSSYEQYF.

This clonotype was counted a single time. Since a much larger clone is just one base distant, this may be a read error. This chain joins TRBV10-3 and TRBJ2-2; 8 nucleotides agree with TRBD1. This CDR3 comprises 17 residues. V shed 7 bases, J shed 4 bases, and the junction held 14 bases outside the gene matches. CDR1 ENHRY and CDR2 SYGVKD come from the germline V gene. This chain's CDR3 is CAITDAATGASTGELFF. CDR3 sequence (DNA): TGTGCCATCACGGACGCCGCGACAGGGGCGTCCACCGGGGAGCTGTTTTTT.

V is TRBV20-1 and J is TRBJ2-1; D gene unclear. CDR1 is DFQATT and CDR2 is SNEGSKA in the germline V gene (reference sequence). The CDR3 runs 13 residues. The V end lost 4 bases, the J end lost 4 bases, and 11 bases lay between the germline ends. CDR3 protein: CSATRTEYNEQFF. The CDR3 nucleotides are TGCAGTGCTACGCGGACGGAATACAATGAGCAGTTCTTC.

This clonotype was counted many times. The chain has TRBV6-6 and TRBJ2-1, with 7 bases identical to TRBD1. This CDR3 has 16 amino acids. The V gene's germline CDR1 is MNHNY and CDR2 SVGAGI (reference sequence). Trimming cost V 2 bases and J 4 bases; bases outside gene matches: 8. The CDR3 here is CASSYGTDYSYNEQFF. The CDR3 DNA reads as TGTGCCAGCAGTTACGGGACAGACTACTCATACAATGAGCAGTTCTTC.

Ten or more counts support this clonotype. The rearrangement links TRBV12-5 to TRBJ2-1; D not certain. V lost 0 bases and J 9 bases, leaving 9 bases between the germline ends. The CDR3 is made up of 13 amino acids. Germline CDR1 and CDR2: LGHNT and FRNRAP. The CDR3 reads CASGLVPPGEQFF. CDR3 in DNA: TGTGCTAGTGGTTTGGTACCCCCCGGTGAGCAGTTCTTC.

This clonotype was seen at least ten times. The J gene is TRBJ2-1, the V gene TRBV12-3 or TRBV12-4; 9 bases are shared with TRBD1. This CDR3 contains 13 residues. With 7 bases clipped from V and 7 bases from J, the junction kept 5 bases outside the gene matches. CDR3 sequence (DNA): TGTGCCAGCACTACAGGGGGCAGGAATGAGCAGTTCTTC. Residues: CASTTGGRNEQFF.

Ten or more counts support this clonotype. The chain couples TRBV20-1 to TRBJ2-7, with 9 positions matching TRBD2. The ends lost 5 bases at V and 1 base at J; junction bases unmatched: 9. Germline lookup yields CDR1 DFQATT and CDR2 SNEGSKA (reference sequence). CDR3 length: 15 amino acids. CDR3 bases: TGCAGTGCTCTAATTACTAGCGGGTTATCCTACGAGCAGTACTTC. This translates into CSALITSGLSYEQYF.

This clonotype is classed as medium-sized. The chain uses TRBV7-9 and TRBJ2-1, with no clear D. The V and J ends lost 1 base and 6 bases respectively, with 10 bases between them. Germline V gives CDR1 SEHNR, CDR2 FQNEAQ (reference sequence). The CDR3 covers 14 residues. CDR3 region: CASSLDNFINEQFF. The CDR3 bases are TGTGCCAGCAGCTTAGACAACTTTATCAATGAGCAGTTCTTC.

This rearrangement joins TRBV18 to TRBJ1-1, with D tentatively TRBD1 (6 bases). The V gene's germline CDR1 is KGHSH and CDR2 LQKENI. The germline V and J ends were trimmed by 4 bases and 1 base, with 10 bases remaining between them. This CDR3 is built from 14 residues. The CDR3 nucleotides are TGTGCCAGCTCACGTCCACAGGGGAACACTGAAGCTTTCTTT. Residues: CASSRPQGNTEAFF.

The count of this clonotype is one. A read error is possible here, since a much larger clone lies one base away. As DNA, the CDR3 is TGTGCCAGCACCGAGGGTTCACCCCTCTACTTT. This encodes CASTEGSPLYF. The chain joins TRBV6-6 to TRBJ1-6; no definite D call. Germline CDR1 and CDR2: MNHNY and SVGAGI (reference sequence). This CDR3 is 11 amino acids long.

CDR3 loop: CASGSGIGRNEQFF. CDR3 nucleotide sequence: TGTGCCAGCGGTAGCGGGATTGGGAGGAATGAGCAGTTCTTC. This chain uses TRBV3-1 with TRBJ2-1; 8 positions agree with TRBD2. V dropped 8 bases and J dropped 7; count of bases not matched to a gene: 10. The CDR3 spans 14 residues. From germline, CDR1 is LGHDT and CDR2 YNNKEL (reference sequence).